A selection of T cell receptor beta chains follows, all from one sample in a study of vaccination and CD4 T cells after COVID-19. MiXCR, applied by TCRdb to the PCR reads, yields one record per CDR3 protein. The sample gives 12,000 or so distinct CDR3 sequences, 40% to 50% of which show up once; 29% is in the top ten. These receptors' targets are unknown. The source material was CD4+ T cells from blood, cultured in vitro. Source of these receptors: a human donor who had recovered from COVID-19. Each CDR3 is given with its conserved first and last residue. The D gene is left open where the match is weak. Clone sizes are given selectively: once, few, many, or a class where the clone is expanded.

>TRBV30|few|NA|TRBJ1-5
TGTGCCTGGAGTGTACTCAGGGGAGGTCAGCCCCAGCATTTT
CAWSVLRGGQPQHF
>TRBV2|NA|TRBD1|TRBJ1-1
TGTGCCAGCAATTGGGACAGTTCAAACACTGAAGCTTTCTTT
CASNWDSSNTEAFF
>TRBV9|NA|NA|TRBJ1-1
TGTGCCAGCAGCGTAGGGGTACTGAACACTGAAGCTTTCTTT
CASSVGVLNTEAFF
>TRBV15|NA|NA|TRBJ1-4
TGTGCCACCAGCAGAGATCGGGTATGGGAACGTACTAATGAAAAACTGTTTTTT
CATSRDRVWERTNEKLFF
>TRBV6-2/TRBV6-3|few|TRBD2|TRBJ2-3
TGTGCCAGCAGTTACCGGGGGGGAGGGAGCCCAGATACGCAGTATTTT
CASSYRGGGSPDTQYF
>TRBV28|NA|NA|TRBJ1-5
TGTGCCAGCAGTCCCGAGCGACAAGGCCTCGGATTTGGGAGATATCAGCCCCAGCATTTT
CASSPERQGLGFGRYQPQHF
>TRBV6-1|NA|NA|TRBJ1-5
TGTGCCAGCAGGACCCGGGACTGGAATCAGCCCCAGCATTTT
CASRTRDWNQPQHF
>TRBV5-1|NA|NA|TRBJ2-7
TGCGCCAGCAGCTCCGGTCCAGGGGCCTACGAGCAGTACTTC
CASSSGPGAYEQYF
>TRBV7-9|NA|NA|TRBJ2-5
TGTGCCAGCAAGAGGGACACTGGGGAGACCCAGTACTTC
CASKRDTGETQYF
>TRBV6-2/TRBV6-3|once|NA|TRBJ2-1
TGTGCCAGCAGTTACGTAGGACAAGCCAATGAGCAGTTCTTC
CASSYVGQANEQFF
>TRBV5-6|NA|NA|TRBJ1-2
TGTGCCAGCAGCTTGGATGGGTGGGTTCGTCGCTATGGCTACACCTTC
CASSLDGWVRRYGYTF
>TRBV20-1|NA|NA|TRBJ1-1
TGCAGTGCTCCGGGAAGGGGTGACACTGAAGCTTTCTTT
CSAPGRGDTEAFF
>TRBV14|few|TRBD1|TRBJ2-3
TGTGCCAGCAGCCAAGAAAGACAGGGAGCTCGAGATACGCAGTATTTT
CASSQERQGARDTQYF
>TRBV15|NA|TRBD1|TRBJ1-2
TGTGCCACCAGCTCCGGGACAGGGGGCCGTTCGGTTGTGGGCTACACCTTC
CATSSGTGGRSVVGYTF
>TRBV6-1|few|NA|TRBJ1-1
TGTGCCAGCACCCCGTGGGAAAACACTGAAGCTTTCTTT
CASTPWENTEAFF
>TRBV12-3/TRBV12-4|NA|NA|TRBJ2-2
TGTGCCAGCACGCCTTGGGGCGGGGAGCTGTTTTTT
CASTPWGGELFF
>TRBV20-1|NA|NA|TRBJ1-1
TGCAGTGCCCCTCCTTTGCCCGGGTTGAACACTGAAGCTTTCTTT
CSAPPLPGLNTEAFF
>TRBV19|few|NA|TRBJ1-4
TGTGCCAGTAGTATAGGGCAAGTTCGGGATGAAAAACTGTTTTTT
CASSIGQVRDEKLFF
>TRBV10-3|NA|NA|TRBJ2-7
TGTGCCATCAGTGAGTCCCCGGCCTCCGCCGGGGGCTCCTACGAGCAGTACTTC
CAISESPASAGGSYEQYF
>TRBV15|NA|NA|TRBJ2-7
TGTGCCACCAGCAGAGAGCCTTCTGGGGCCTACGAGCAGTACTTC
CATSREPSGAYEQYF
>TRBV11-3|few|NA|TRBJ2-2
TGTGCCAGCAGCTTTAGCCGATTGAACACCGGGGAGCTGTTTTTT
CASSFSRLNTGELFF
>TRBV6-1|few|NA|TRBJ1-1
TGTGCCAGCAGTCGGGGGGTCGAAGCTTTCTTT
CASSRGVEAFF
>TRBV7-2|NA|NA|TRBJ2-3
TGTGCCAGCAGCTTACAGGGGGGGCAGGATACGCAGTATTTT
CASSLQGGQDTQYF
>TRBV2|NA|TRBD1|TRBJ2-7
TGTGCCAGCAGTGCCGGACAGGGGTTCCGCGAGCAGTACTTC
CASSAGQGFREQYF
>TRBV10-3|once|NA|TRBJ2-5
TGTGCCATCAGACAGGGAGAGACCCAGTACTTC
CAIRQGETQYF
>TRBV12-3/TRBV12-4|few|TRBD2|TRBJ2-2
TGTGCCAGCAGATACAGCGGGGTGAACACCGGGGAGCTGTTTTTT
CASRYSGVNTGELFF
>TRBV5-1|NA|NA|TRBJ2-5
TGCGCCAGCAGCTCCGTTGCGGCCGAAGAGACCCAGTACTTC
CASSSVAAEETQYF
>TRBV20-1|NA|TRBD1|TRBJ1-1
TGCAGTGCTAGACAGGGGGCGCGCACTGAAGCTTTCTTT
CSARQGARTEAFF
>TRBV2|NA|TRBD1|TRBJ2-2
TGTGCCAGCAGTTCTCCCAGACAGGGCCAGAACACCGGGGAGCTGTTTTTT
CASSSPRQGQNTGELFF
>TRBV25-1|NA|NA|TRBJ1-5
TGTGCCAGCGACCCAGGTTACAATCAGCCCCAGCATTTT
CASDPGYNQPQHF
>TRBV18|NA|NA|TRBJ1-5
TGTGCCAGCTCACCGGTAGGGAGCAATCAGCCCCAGCATTTT
CASSPVGSNQPQHF
>TRBV27|few|NA|TRBJ1-1
TGTGCCAGCAGCCGCCCCGGGGGTAACACTGAAGCTTTCTTT
CASSRPGGNTEAFF